The present T cell receptor beta chain was sequenced within a study of blood T cell repertoires in COVID-19. The assay was immunoSEQ multiplex PCR, and TCRdb's table has in-frame clones only and misses some. Among some 260,000 clones listed, 70% to 90% were seen once. The source material was peripheral blood. The TCR sequence derives from a human donor in a cohort sampled during active COVID-19.

The DNA for the CDR3 is TGTGCCAGCAGTGACCAGGGTCGGTATGGCTACACCTTC. Translated, it gives CASSDQGRYGYTF. V gene TRBV6-1 combines with J gene TRBJ1-2; D is possibly TRBD1 (5 bases). The CDR3 runs 13 residues. The V gene lost 3 bases and the J gene lost 5 bases, with 10 bases spanning the gap. Germline values: CDR1 MNHNS, CDR2 SASEGT.